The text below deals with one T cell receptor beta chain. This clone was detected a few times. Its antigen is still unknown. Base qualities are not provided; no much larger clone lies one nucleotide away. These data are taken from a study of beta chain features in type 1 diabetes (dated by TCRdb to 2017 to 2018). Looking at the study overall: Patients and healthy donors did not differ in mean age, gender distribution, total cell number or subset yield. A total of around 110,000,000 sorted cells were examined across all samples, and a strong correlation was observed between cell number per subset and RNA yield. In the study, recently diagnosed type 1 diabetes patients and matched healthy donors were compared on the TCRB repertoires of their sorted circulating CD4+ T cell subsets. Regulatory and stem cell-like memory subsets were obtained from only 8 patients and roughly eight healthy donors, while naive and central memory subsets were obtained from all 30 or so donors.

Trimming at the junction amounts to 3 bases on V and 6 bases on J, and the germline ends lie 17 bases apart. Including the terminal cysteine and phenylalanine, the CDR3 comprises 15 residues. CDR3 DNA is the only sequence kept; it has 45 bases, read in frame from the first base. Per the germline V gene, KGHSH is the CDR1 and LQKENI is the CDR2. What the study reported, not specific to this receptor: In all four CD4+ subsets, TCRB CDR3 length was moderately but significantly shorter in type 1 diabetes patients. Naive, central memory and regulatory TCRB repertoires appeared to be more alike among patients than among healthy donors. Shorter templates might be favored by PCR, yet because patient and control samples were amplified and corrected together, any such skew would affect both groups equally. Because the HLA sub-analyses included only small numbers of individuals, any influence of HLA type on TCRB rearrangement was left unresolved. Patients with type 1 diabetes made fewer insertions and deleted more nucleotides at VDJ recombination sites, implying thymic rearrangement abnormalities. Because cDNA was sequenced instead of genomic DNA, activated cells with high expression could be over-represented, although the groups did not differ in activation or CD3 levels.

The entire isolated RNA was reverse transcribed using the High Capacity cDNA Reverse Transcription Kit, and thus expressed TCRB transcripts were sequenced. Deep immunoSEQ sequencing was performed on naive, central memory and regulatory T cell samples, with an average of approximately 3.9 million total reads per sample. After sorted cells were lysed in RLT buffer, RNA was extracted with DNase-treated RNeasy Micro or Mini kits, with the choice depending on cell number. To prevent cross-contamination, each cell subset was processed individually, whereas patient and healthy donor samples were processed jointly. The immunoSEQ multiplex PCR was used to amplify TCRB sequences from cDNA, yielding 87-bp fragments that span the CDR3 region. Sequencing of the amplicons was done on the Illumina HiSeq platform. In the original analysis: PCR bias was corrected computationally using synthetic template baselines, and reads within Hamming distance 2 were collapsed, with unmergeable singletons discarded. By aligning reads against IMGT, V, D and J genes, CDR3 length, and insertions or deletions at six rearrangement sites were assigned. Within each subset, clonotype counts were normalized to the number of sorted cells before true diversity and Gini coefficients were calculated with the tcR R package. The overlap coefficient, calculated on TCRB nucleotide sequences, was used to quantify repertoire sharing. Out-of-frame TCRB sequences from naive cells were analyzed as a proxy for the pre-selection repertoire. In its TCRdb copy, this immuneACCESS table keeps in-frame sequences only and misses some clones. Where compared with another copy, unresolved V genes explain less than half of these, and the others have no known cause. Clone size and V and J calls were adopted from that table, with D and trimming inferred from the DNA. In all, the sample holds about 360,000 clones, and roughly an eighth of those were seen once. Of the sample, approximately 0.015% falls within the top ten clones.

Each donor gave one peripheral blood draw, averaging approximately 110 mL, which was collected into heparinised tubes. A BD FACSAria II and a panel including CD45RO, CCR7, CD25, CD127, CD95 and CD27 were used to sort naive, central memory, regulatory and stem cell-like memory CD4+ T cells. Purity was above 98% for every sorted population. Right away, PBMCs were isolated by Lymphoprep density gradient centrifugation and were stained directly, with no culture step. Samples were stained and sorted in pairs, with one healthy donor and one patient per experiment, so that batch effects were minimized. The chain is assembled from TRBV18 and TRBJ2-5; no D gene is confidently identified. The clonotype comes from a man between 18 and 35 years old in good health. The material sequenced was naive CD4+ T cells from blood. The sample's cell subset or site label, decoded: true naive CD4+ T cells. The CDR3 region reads CASSPAQFSLKTQYF. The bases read TGTGCCAGCTCACCGGCACAGTTCTCCCTCAAGACCCAGTACTTC.